This TCR beta chain originates from a study of cytomegalovirus exposure and HLA in healthy donors. CDR3 length: 14 amino acids. Germline V gene lookup returns CDR1 SGHTA and CDR2 FQGNSA. Trimming removed 3 bases at V and 3 bases at J, with 11 bases between. With 60 Vbeta and 13 Jbeta primers, the PCR was carried out. Only in-frame clones appear in the TCRdb table, and some are missing; sequencing was by immunoSEQ multiplex PCR. The data contain about 160,000 clones, just under 80% of them seen just once; the ten biggest clones take up 2.5% to 3.5%. The origin of this receptor is a woman aged 50 to 60 in good health and CMV-seropositive. The genes are TRBV7-2 and TRBJ1-1, with D unclear. Sequenced input: PBMCs. CDR3 coding DNA: TGTGCCAGCAGCTTCGATCGGGTGGACACTGAAGCTTTCTTT. This sequence encodes CASSFDRVDTEAFF. The variable domain in full, completed from reference TRBV7-2 and TRBJ1-1, reads GAGVSQSPSNKVTEKGKDVELRCDPISGHTALYWYRQSLGQGLEFLIYFQGNSAPDKSGLPSDRFSAERTGGSVSTLTIQRTQQEDSAVYLCASSFDRVDTEAFFGQGTRLTVV.